This section outlines one T cell receptor (beta chain) sequence together with its context. Germline V gene lookup returns CDR1 SGDLS and CDR2 YYNGEE. The ends were cut back, 3 bases at V and 4 bases at J, with 8 bases in the middle. The CDR3 extends over 12 amino acids. This specimen comes from a study of sequential checkpoint blockade in melanoma. Study details: After both sequences, patients received maintenance nivolumab.

Treatment: randomized to nivolumab then ipilimumab (arm A) or the reverse (arm B). PBMC sorting kept live CD3+CD8+ cells without CD19 or CD56. Profiling relied on immunoSEQ multiplex PCR, and the TCRdb table lists in-frame clones only, not all of them. Of more than 7,500 clones listed, about 63% were seen once; the top ten hold approximately 38%. The gene calls are TRBV9 and TRBJ2-7, with D tentatively TRBD1 (5 bases). The material was CD8+ T cells sorted from blood (inferred from file names), obtained from a patient given nivolumab and ipilimumab in sequence. The TCR originated in a human donor with melanoma. The CDR3 nucleotides are TGTGCCAGCAGCGCGCAGGGTTACGAGCAGTACTTC. Protein: CASSAQGYEQYF.